A selection of T cell receptor beta chains follows, all from one sample in a study of regulatory T cells in long-lasting Graves disease. TCRdb analysed the multiplex PCR reads with MiXCR anew, one entry per CDR3 protein. Here the sample spans approximately 440,000 distinct CDR3 sequences, 20% to 25% being singletons. Sample: peripheral blood mononuclear cells (PBMCs), taken when the disease was refractory, from a patient treated with antithyroid drugs. All receptors derive from a female donor with Graves disease. The CDR3 runs from the conserved cysteine through the conserved F or W. Each record gives: clone size, J gene, V gene, D gene, CDR3 DNA, CDR3 protein. The D gene is left open where the match is weak. A clone size is listed for some rows: how often the clone was seen (once, few, many), or a class if it is expanded.

-,TRBJ1-4,TRBV5-1,-,TGCGCCAGCAGCTCCACTTCGACAGATGGTAATGAAAAACTGTTTTTT,CASSSTSTDGNEKLFF
few,TRBJ2-2,TRBV30,TRBD1,TGTGCCTGGGGGACAGGGCCCGGGGAGCTGTTTTTT,CAWGTGPGELFF
-,TRBJ2-7,TRBV7-2,TRBD2,TGTGCCAGCAGCAGACTAGCGGAAGCTAAAGGGCAGTACTTC,CASSRLAEAKGQYF
-,TRBJ2-7,TRBV5-1,TRBD1,TGCGCCAGCAGCAGGACAGGGGGCGCCTACGAGCAGTACTTC,CASSRTGGAYEQYF
few,TRBJ1-2,TRBV20-1,TRBD1,TGCAGTGCTGATCCGGGACAGGGGGACTATGGCTACACCTTC,CSADPGQGDYGYTF
many,TRBJ1-6,TRBV20-1,TRBD1,TGCAGTGCAGAGCCCCGGGACAGTCGTTCACCCCTCCACTTT,CSAEPRDSRSPLHF
-,TRBJ1-4,TRBV7-9,-,TGTGCCAGCAGCTTTGTCATTAATGAAAAACTGTTTTTT,CASSFVINEKLFF
-,TRBJ1-1,TRBV5-1,-,TGCGTCAGCAGGGGTGGCGCTGAAGCTTTCTTT,CVSRGGAEAFF
-,TRBJ2-5,TRBV7-9,TRBD1,TGTGCCAGCAGCCGGGGACAGACAGAGACCCAGTACTTC,CASSRGQTETQYF
-,TRBJ1-1,TRBV20-1,TRBD1,TGCAGTGCTGTCACAGGGGGCAGGGAAGCTTCCTTT,CSAVTGGREASF
many,TRBJ1-5,TRBV12-3/TRBV12-4,-,TGTGCCAGCAGAATCGGACAGTTCAATCAGCCCCAGCATTTT,CASRIGQFNQPQHF
-,TRBJ2-7,TRBV5-1,TRBD2,TGCGCCAGCAGCTTGGAGGGACTAGCGGGAGCGTACGAGCAGTACTTC,CASSLEGLAGAYEQYF
-,TRBJ2-3,TRBV6-1,-,TGTGCCAGCAGGGATCGGGGCACAGATACGCAGTATTTT,CASRDRGTDTQYF
few,TRBJ2-5,TRBV9,TRBD2,TGTGCCAGCAGCGTAGTCGGGACTAGAGAAGAGACCCAGTACTTC,CASSVVGTREETQYF
-,TRBJ2-3,TRBV20-1,-,TGCAGTGCTAGAGATGCCGGCAGGGCAAATATGGGAGATACGCAGTATTTT,CSARDAGRANMGDTQYF
once,TRBJ1-1,TRBV19,TRBD1,TGTGCCAGTAGGACGGACAGGGTCACTGAAGCTTTCTTT,CASRTDRVTEAFF
few,TRBJ2-5,TRBV6-5,TRBD2,TGTGCCAGCAGTTATGGGGGGGAGCAGGAAGAGACCCAGTACTTC,CASSYGGEQEETQYF